The clone carrying this T cell receptor beta chain was seen just once. Germline V gives CDR1 LGHNA, CDR2 YNFKEQ. The V segment lost 3 bases and the J segment 8 bases; nucleotides outside the gene matches: 22. The CDR3 consists of 20 residues. This entry comes from a study of OX40 agonist ivuxolimab in advanced cancers. Study context: Patients were around 83% male with ages roughly 20 to 85, mean around 61.

Produced via immunoSEQ multiplex PCR; TCRdb's table is partial and in-frame only. The sample lists about 64,000 clones, about 88% seen once, with around 3% in the top ten. The gene calls are TRBV4-2 and TRBJ1-4; 9 positions agree with TRBD1. This material consisted of CD4+ or CD8+ T cells sorted from blood, taken in a trial of the OX40 agonist ivuxolimab. The clonotype was recovered from an adult with an advanced solid tumor such as melanoma, head and neck, liver or kidney cancer. DNA of the CDR3: TGTGCCAGCAGCCATCTCCCCCCGGGGGTTACGACAGGGGGAGAGGAAAAACTGTTTTTT. Its protein product is CASSHLPPGVTTGGEEKLFF.